The 22 T cell receptor beta chains in this list originate from one sample, sequenced in a study of CD8 T cells in ankylosing spondylitis. Their target antigens are unknown. General study findings and limits: Among TCR beta sequences, a motif of several highly homologous variants appeared characteristic of ankylosing spondylitis blood.

TCRdb re-derived calls from the 5' RACE reads in MiXCR, one entry per CDR3 protein. The repertoire holds 330,000 or so distinct CDR3 sequences, with around 7.6% as singletons. The sequenced sample was blood, either unsorted or a sorted T cell fraction (not recorded which). These receptors were taken from a male donor with ankylosing spondylitis.

This clonotype was counted at least ten times. The J gene is TRBJ2-7, the V gene TRBV5-1; 11 nucleotides line up with TRBD2. In germline, CDR1 is SGHRS, CDR2 YFSETQ. J gave up 3 bases and V 4 bases, and 6 bases lay outside the gene matches. This CDR3 is built from 15 residues. This chain's CDR3 is CASSIAGGPVYEQYF. The DNA for the CDR3 is TGCGCCAGCAGCATAGCGGGAGGGCCTGTCTACGAGCAGTACTTC.

The gene calls are TRBV7-6 and TRBJ1-4; D is undetermined. Trimming removed 4 bases from V and 0 bases from J, with 9 bases in between. Germline V gene sequence: CDR1 SGHVS, CDR2 FNYEAQ. CDR3 length: 15 residues. CDR3 sequence: CASSSTRTTNEKLFF. In nucleotides, the CDR3 is TGTGCCAGCAGCTCCACACGGACAACTAATGAAAAACTGTTTTTT.

The sample holds a few counts of this clonotype. The rearrangement uses TRBV12-3 or TRBV12-4 and TRBJ2-5; possible D gene TRBD2, 6 bases. This CDR3 is 14 amino acids long. Deletions cut 5 bases from V and 7 bases from J, with 17 bases between. CDR3 loop: CASSPLGTPGTQYF. The CDR3 region has the DNA TGTGCCAGCAGTCCCCTCGGGACTCCAGGGACCCAGTACTTC.

In this sample, this clonotype turned up a few times. V is TRBV7-8 and J is TRBJ2-1; 8 bases map to TRBD2. The germline gives CDR1 SGHVS, CDR2 FQNEAQ. Trimming took 3 bases from V and 2 from J; bases not matched to a gene: 15. CDR3 size: 19 residues. CDR3 sequence: CASSFTGLSGSGAYNEQFF. The CDR3 bases are TGTGCCAGCAGCTTTACCGGACTAAGCGGGAGTGGGGCCTACAATGAGCAGTTCTTC.

V usage is TRBV27 and J usage is TRBJ2-7; 11 bases line up with TRBD1. The CDR3 has 15 residues. Germline trimming cut 2 bases from V and 2 bases from J; bases unmatched to any gene: 2. The germline CDR1 and CDR2 sequences are MNHEY and SMNVEV (reference sequence). The CDR3 DNA reads TGTGCCAGCAGTTTACGGACAGGGGGCGCCTACGAGCAGTACTTC. Encoded protein: CASSLRTGGAYEQYF.

A few counts support this clonotype. The chain is built from TRBV20-1 and TRBJ2-4, with 10 bases lining up with TRBD1. The CDR3 extends over 14 amino acids. Trimming took 3 bases from V and 7 from J; bases not matched to a gene: 6. The germline V gene has CDR1 DFQATT and CDR2 SNEGSKA (reference sequence). As DNA, the CDR3 is TGCAGTGCTAGTCCCGCGGGACAGGGGAACATTCAGTACTTC. It specifies CSASPAGQGNIQYF.

This clonotype was counted a few times. V is TRBV9 and J is TRBJ1-5; 7 nucleotides align to TRBD1. Germline V gene data show CDR1 as SGDLS and CDR2 as YYNGEE. Trimming took 2 bases from V and 3 from J; bases not matched to a gene: 2. The CDR3 extends over 14 amino acids. The CDR3 region has the DNA TGTGCCAGCAGCGTTGACAGGGACAATCAGCCCCAGCATTTT. Amino acids: CASSVDRDNQPQHF.

This clonotype appeared a few times. The V call is TRBV6-2 or TRBV6-3, the J call TRBJ2-6; D gene unclear. The V and J ends lost 10 bases and 1 base respectively, with 8 bases between them. The CDR3 is 13 residues long. CDR1 is MNHEY and CDR2 is SVGEGT in the germline V gene. The CDR3: CATVQSGANVLTF. CDR3 nucleotide sequence: TGTGCCACCGTACAATCTGGGGCCAACGTCCTGACTTTC.

This clonotype was detected only a few times. The CDR3: CSASQGLDTEAFF. The CDR3 nucleotides are TGCAGTGCTAGTCAGGGGCTCGACACTGAAGCTTTCTTT. This chain uses TRBV20-1 with TRBJ1-1, with D maybe TRBD1 (6 bases). V lost 3 bases and J 3 bases, leaving 11 bases between the germline ends. CDR1 is DFQATT, CDR2 SNEGSKA, per germline (reference sequence). The CDR3 runs to 13 residues.

In its sample, this clonotype was seen a few times. The rearrangement uses TRBV28 and TRBJ1-1; no reliable D call. CDR3 length: 11 amino acids. V was trimmed by 8 bases and J by 3 bases, leaving 7 bases between them. Germline loops: CDR1 MDHEN, CDR2 SYDVKM. In nucleotides, the CDR3 is TGTGCCAGCCTAGGAGACACTGAAGCTTTCTTT. Translated: CASLGDTEAFF. The full variable domain, its missing parts supplied by reference TRBV28 and TRBJ1-1, is DVKVTQSSRYLVKRTGEKVFLECVQDMDHENMFWYRQDPGLGLRLIYFSYDVKMKEKGDIPEGYSVSREKKERFSLILESASTNQTSMYLCASLGDTEAFFGQGTRLTVV.

This clonotype showed up just a few times. The rearrangement joins TRBV28 to TRBJ2-2, with D unresolved. The CDR3 consists of 14 residues. V was trimmed by 3 bases and J by 1 base, leaving 6 bases between them. Germline CDR1 MDHEN, CDR2 SYDVKM. The CDR3 nucleotides read TGTGCCAGCAGTTTCATCAGGAACACCGGGGAGCTGTTTTTT. Its protein product is CASSFIRNTGELFF.

The CDR3 nucleotides are TGTGCCAGCAGCGTAGAGGGGGGTGGGGGCACAGATACGCAGTATTTT. Protein sequence: CASSVEGGGGTDTQYF. V gene TRBV9 combines with J gene TRBJ2-3, with D perhaps matching TRBD1 or TRBD2 (6 bases each). CDR1 SGDLS and CDR2 YYNGEE come from the germline V gene. The CDR3 length is 16 residues. The V gene lost 0 bases and the J gene lost 1 base, with 12 bases spanning the gap.

The V and J genes are TRBV5-1 and TRBJ2-7; 8 bases map to TRBD2. The CDR3 contains 14 residues. The V gene's germline CDR1 is SGHRS and CDR2 YFSETQ. J was trimmed by 4 bases and V by 3 bases; bases with no gene match: 6. In DNA, the CDR3 is TGCGCCAGCAGCTCCGGGACTAGTCGGTACGAGCAGTACTTC. Protein: CASSSGTSRYEQYF.

This rearrangement joins TRBV7-9 to TRBJ2-7; 7 nucleotides align to TRBD1. The CDR3 has 14 amino acids. Trimming cost V 4 bases and J 6 bases; bases outside gene matches: 9. Germline-derived CDR1 and CDR2 are SEHNR and FQNEAQ (reference sequence). The CDR3 sequence is CASSSRQGSPEQYF. CDR3 bases: TGTGCCAGCAGCTCAAGACAGGGATCTCCCGAGCAGTACTTC.

The chain is built from TRBV11-3 and TRBJ2-1; D uncertain. This CDR3 is 9 amino acids long. Germline V lookup: CDR1 SGHNT, CDR2 YENEEA. The CDR3 loop is CGEKGEQFF. CDR3 DNA: TGTGGCGAGAAGGGTGAGCAGTTCTTC.

This clonotype was counted between two and nine times. This rearrangement joins TRBV5-6 to TRBJ1-2, with D hard to call. The CDR3 is 14 residues long. CDR1 and CDR2 (germline): SGHDT, YYEEEE. Trimming removed 4 bases from V and 5 bases from J, with 15 bases in between. The CDR3 here is CASSPALKPYGYTF. The DNA for the CDR3 is TGTGCCAGCAGCCCGGCCCTAAAGCCATATGGCTACACCTTC.

This clonotype was observed a handful of times. This chain connects TRBV20-1 to TRBJ2-3; D assignment may be TRBD1 or TRBD2 (5 bases each). The CDR3 loop spans 13 amino acids. The V end lost 1 base, the J end lost 5 bases, and 10 bases lay between the germline ends. Per the germline V gene, CDR1 is DFQATT and CDR2 is SNEGSKA (reference sequence). CDR3 protein: CSARGQSGDTQYF. Here the CDR3 DNA reads TGCAGTGCTAGAGGACAGAGCGGAGATACGCAGTATTTT.

This clonotype was picked up many times. The CDR3 sequence: CSVTGWREWVETQYF. DNA of the CDR3: TGCAGCGTTACGGGTTGGCGGGAGTGGGTGGAGACCCAGTACTTC. The chain joins TRBV29-1 to TRBJ2-5; 7 bases match TRBD2. Germline V lookup: CDR1 SQVTM, CDR2 ANQGSEA. The junction had 14 bases not matched to a gene; V was cut back by 5 bases and J by 5 bases. The CDR3 covers 15 residues. Variable domain in full (rest from reference TRBV29-1 and TRBJ2-5): SAVISQKPSRDICQRGTSLTIQCQVDSQVTMMFWYRQQPGQSLTLIATANQGSEATYESGFVIDKFPISRPNLTFSTLTVSNMSPEDSSIYLCSVTGWREWVETQYFGPGTRLLVL.

This clonotype appeared a single time. Since no conserved phenylalanine or tryptophan closes the CDR3, a read error is the likely cause. V and J are TRBV5-1 and TRBJ2-5; TRBD1 might be the D (5 bases). Germline-derived CDR1 and CDR2 are SGHRS and YFSETQ. The CDR3 is 17 amino acids. V lost 4 bases and J lost 1, with 20 bases in between. The CDR3 is CASSPVVGLGRQETQYI. CDR3 coding DNA: TGCGCCAGCAGCCCCGTAGTGGGTCTGGGGCGCCAAGAGACCCAGTACATC.

The J gene is TRBJ1-5, the V gene TRBV12-3 or TRBV12-4; D ambiguous. Trimming cost V 6 bases and J 4 bases, with 13 bases left between them. The CDR3 has 14 amino acids. DNA of the CDR3: TGTGCCAGCAGCCCAGGCTGGGGTAATCAGCCCCAGCATTTT. This codes for CASSPGWGNQPQHF.

This chain connects TRBV4-1 to TRBJ2-5; 10 nucleotides match TRBD2. Trimming removed 6 bases from V and 0 bases from J; junction bases left unmatched: 4. The germline gives CDR1 MGHRA, CDR2 YSYEKL. The CDR3 consists of 15 residues. The CDR3 nucleotides read TGCGCCAGCAGACTAGCGGGGAAGTACCAAGAGACCCAGTACTTC. This codes for CASRLAGKYQETQYF.

There are a few counts of this clonotype. The chain recombines TRBV20-1 with TRBJ2-6, with D hard to call. The germline V gene has CDR1 DFQATT and CDR2 SNEGSKA (reference sequence). V gave up 2 bases and J gave up 0 bases, with 11 bases separating them. The CDR3 loop spans 16 amino acids. CDR3 loop: CSARLLVGSGANVLTF. The CDR3 DNA follows: TGCAGTGCTAGACTGCTCGTGGGCTCTGGGGCCAACGTCCTGACTTTC.